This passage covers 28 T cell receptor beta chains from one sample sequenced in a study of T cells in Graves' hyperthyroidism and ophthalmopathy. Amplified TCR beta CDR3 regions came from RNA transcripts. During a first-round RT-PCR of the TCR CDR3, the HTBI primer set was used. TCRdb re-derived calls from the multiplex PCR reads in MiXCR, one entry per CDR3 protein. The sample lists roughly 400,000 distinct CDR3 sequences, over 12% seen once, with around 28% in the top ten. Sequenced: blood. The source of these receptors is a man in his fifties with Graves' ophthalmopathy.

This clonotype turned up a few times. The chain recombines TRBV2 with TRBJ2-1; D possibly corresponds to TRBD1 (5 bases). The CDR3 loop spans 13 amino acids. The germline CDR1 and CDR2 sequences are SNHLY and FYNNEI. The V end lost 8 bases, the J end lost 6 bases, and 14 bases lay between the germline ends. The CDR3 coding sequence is TGTGCCAGCCCCCCGGGTGGGGCCAATGAGCAGTTCTTC. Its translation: CASPPGGANEQFF.

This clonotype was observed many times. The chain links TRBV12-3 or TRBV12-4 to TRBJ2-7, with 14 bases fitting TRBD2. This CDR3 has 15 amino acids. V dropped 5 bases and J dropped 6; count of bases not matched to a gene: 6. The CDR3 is CASSPSGTSGSEQYF. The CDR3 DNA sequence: TGTGCCAGCAGTCCCTCTGGGACTAGCGGGAGCGAGCAGTACTTC.

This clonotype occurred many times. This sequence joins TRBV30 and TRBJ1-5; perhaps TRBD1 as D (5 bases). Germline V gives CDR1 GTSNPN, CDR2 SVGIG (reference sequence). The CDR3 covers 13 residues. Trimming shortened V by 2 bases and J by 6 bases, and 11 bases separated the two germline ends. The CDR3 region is CAWSYGAFQPQHF. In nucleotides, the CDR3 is TGTGCCTGGAGTTACGGGGCGTTTCAGCCCCAGCATTTT.

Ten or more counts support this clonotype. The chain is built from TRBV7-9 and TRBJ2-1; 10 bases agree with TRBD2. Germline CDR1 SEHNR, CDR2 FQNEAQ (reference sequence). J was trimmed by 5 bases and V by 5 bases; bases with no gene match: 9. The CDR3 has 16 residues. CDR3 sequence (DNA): TGTGCCAGCAGCACCGAAAGACTAGCGGGCAACAATGAGCAGTTCTTC. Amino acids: CASSTERLAGNNEQFF.

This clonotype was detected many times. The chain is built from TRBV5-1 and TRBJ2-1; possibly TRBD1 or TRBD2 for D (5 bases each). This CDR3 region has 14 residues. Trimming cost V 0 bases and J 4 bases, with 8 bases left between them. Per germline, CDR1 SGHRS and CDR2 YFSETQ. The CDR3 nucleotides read TGCGCCAGCAGCTTGGGGGGGTCGTACAATGAGCAGTTCTTC. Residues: CASSLGGSYNEQFF.

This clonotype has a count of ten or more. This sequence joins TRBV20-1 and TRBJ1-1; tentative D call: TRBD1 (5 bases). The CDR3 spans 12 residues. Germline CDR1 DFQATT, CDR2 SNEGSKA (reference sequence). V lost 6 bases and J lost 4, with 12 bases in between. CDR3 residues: CSATDGGTEAFF. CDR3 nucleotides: TGCAGTGCCACGGACGGGGGCACTGAAGCTTTCTTT.

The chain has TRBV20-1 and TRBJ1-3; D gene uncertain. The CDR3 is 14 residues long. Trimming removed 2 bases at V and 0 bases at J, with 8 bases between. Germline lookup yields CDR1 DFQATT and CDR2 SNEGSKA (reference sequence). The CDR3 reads CSARRPSSGNTIYF. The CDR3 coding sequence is TGCAGTGCTAGACGCCCAAGCTCTGGAAACACCATATATTTT.

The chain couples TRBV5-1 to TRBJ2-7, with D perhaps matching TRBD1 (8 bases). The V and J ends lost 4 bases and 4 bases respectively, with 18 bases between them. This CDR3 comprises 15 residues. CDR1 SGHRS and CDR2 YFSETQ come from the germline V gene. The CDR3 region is CASSPRTGTIYEQYF. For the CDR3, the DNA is TGCGCCAGCAGCCCCCGGACAGGGACTATTTACGAGCAGTACTTC.

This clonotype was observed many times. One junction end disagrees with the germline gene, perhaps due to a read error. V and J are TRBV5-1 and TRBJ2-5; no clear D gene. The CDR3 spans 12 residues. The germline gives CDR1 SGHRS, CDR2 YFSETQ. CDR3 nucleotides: TGTGCCAGCAGCTTAGCCCAAGAGACCCAGTACTTC. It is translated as CASSLAQETQYF.

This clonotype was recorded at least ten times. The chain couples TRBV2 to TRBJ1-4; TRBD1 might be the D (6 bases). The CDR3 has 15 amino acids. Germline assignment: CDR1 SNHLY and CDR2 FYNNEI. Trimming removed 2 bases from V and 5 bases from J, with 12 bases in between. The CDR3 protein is CASSEIQGQNEKLFF. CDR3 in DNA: TGTGCCAGCAGTGAAATACAGGGCCAAAATGAAAAACTGTTTTTT. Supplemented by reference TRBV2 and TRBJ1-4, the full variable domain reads EPEVTQTPSHQVTQMGQEVILRCVPISNHLYFYWYRQILGQKVEFLVSFYNNEISEKSEIFDDQFSVERPDGSNFTLKIRSTKLEDSAMYFCASSEIQGQNEKLFFGSGTQLSVL.

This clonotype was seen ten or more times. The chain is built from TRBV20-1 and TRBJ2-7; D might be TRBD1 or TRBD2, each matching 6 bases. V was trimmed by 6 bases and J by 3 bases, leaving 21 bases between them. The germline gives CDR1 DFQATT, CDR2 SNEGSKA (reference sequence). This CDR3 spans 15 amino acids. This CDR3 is CSAPQASGGGYEQYF. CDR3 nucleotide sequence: TGCAGTGCACCCCAGGCGAGCGGAGGGGGCTACGAGCAGTACTTC.

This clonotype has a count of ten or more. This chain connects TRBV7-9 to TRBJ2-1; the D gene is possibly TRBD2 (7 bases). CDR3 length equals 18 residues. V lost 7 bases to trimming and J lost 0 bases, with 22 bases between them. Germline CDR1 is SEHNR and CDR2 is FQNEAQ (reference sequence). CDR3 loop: CASTILKGGFDSYNEQFF. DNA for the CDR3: TGTGCCAGCACCATTTTGAAGGGGGGGTTTGACTCCTACAATGAGCAGTTCTTC.

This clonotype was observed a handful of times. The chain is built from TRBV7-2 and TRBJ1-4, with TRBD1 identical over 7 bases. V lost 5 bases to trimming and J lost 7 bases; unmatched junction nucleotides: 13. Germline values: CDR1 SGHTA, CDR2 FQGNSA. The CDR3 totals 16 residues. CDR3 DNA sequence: TGTGCCAGCAGCCCCCGACCCGACAGGGTGACTGAAAAACTGTTTTTT. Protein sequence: CASSPRPDRVTEKLFF.

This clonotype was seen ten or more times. CDR3 bases: TGCAGTGCTAGCTCCATATATCAGCCCCAGCATTTT. Translation: CSASSIYQPQHF. V is TRBV20-1 and J is TRBJ1-5; D call uncertain. The germline CDR1 and CDR2 sequences are DFQATT and SNEGSKA (reference sequence). The CDR3 consists of 12 residues. Trimming removed 3 bases at V and 5 bases at J, with 8 bases between.

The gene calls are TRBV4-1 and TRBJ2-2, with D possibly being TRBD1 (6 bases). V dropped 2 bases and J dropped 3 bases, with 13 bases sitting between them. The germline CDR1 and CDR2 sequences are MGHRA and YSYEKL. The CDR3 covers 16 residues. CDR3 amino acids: CASSQSRGLDTGELFF. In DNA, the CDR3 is TGCGCCAGCAGCCAATCGAGGGGGTTGGACACCGGGGAGCTGTTTTTT.

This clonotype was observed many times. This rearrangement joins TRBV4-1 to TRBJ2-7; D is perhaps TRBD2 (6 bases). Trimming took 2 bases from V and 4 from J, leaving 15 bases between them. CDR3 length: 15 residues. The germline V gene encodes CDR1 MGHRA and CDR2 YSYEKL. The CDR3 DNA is TGCGCCAGCAGCCAAATAACGGGAGAGGGGTACGAGCAGTACTTC. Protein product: CASSQITGEGYEQYF.

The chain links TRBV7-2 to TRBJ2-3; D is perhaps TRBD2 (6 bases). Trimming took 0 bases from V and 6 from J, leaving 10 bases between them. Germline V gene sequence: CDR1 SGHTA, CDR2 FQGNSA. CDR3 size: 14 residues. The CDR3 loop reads CASSLAEGRDTQYF. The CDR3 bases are TGTGCCAGCAGCTTAGCGGAGGGTCGCGATACGCAGTATTTT.

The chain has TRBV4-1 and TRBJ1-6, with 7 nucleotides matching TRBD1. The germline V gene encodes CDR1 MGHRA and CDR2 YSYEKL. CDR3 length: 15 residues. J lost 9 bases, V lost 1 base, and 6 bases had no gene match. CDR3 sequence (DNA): TGCGCCAGCAGCCAAGCCCCAGGGGGTTCTTCACCCCTCCACTTT. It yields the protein CASSQAPGGSSPLHF.

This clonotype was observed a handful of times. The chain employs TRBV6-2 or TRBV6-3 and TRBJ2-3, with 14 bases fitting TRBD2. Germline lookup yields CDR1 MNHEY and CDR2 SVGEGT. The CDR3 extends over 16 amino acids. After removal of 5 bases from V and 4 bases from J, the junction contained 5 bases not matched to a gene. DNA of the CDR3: TGTGCCAGCAGTCGAAGACTAGCGGGAGGGCCAGATACGCAGTATTTT. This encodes CASSRRLAGGPDTQYF.

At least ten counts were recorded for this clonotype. The CDR3 reads CSVEDRQGARETQYF. CDR3 DNA sequence: TGCAGCGTTGAAGACAGACAGGGGGCGAGGGAGACCCAGTACTTC. V usage is TRBV29-1 and J usage is TRBJ2-5; 10 positions match TRBD1. CDR1 is SQVTM and CDR2 is ANQGSEA in the germline V gene. Losses at the gene ends were 0 bases for V and 5 bases for J; bases not matched to a gene: 6. The CDR3 runs 15 residues.

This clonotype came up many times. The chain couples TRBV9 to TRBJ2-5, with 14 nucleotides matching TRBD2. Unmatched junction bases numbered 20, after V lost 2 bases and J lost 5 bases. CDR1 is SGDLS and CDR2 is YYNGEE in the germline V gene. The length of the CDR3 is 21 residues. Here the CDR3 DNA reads TGTGCCAGCAGCGTGGGACAGAATGTCGGGACTAGCGGGAGTAGGCAGGAGACCCAGTACTTC. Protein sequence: CASSVGQNVGTSGSRQETQYF.

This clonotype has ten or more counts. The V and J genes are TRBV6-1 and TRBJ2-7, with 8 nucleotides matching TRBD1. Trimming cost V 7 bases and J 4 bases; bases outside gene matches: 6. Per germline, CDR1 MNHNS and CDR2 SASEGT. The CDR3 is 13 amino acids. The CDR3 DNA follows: TGTGCCAGCAAAGGGACAGGAGATTACGAGCAGTACTTC. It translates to CASKGTGDYEQYF.

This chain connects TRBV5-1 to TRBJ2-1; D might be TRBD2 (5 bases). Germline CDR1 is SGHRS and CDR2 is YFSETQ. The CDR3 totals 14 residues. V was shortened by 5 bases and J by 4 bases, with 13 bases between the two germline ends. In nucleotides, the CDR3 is TGCGCCAGCAGAAAGGTAGCGTCGTACAATGAGCAGTTCTTC. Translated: CASRKVASYNEQFF. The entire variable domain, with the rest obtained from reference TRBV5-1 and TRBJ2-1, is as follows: KAGVTQTPRYLIKTRGQQVTLSCSPISGHRSVSWYQQTPGQGLQFLFEYFSETQRNKGNFPGRFSGRQFSNSRSEMNVSTLELGDSALYLCASRKVASYNEQFFGPGTRLTVL.

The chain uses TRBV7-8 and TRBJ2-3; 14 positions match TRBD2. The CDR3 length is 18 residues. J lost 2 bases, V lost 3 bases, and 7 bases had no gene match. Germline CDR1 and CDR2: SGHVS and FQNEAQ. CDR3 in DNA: TGTGCCAGCAGCTTGGCCCCGGGACTAGCGGGAGACACAGATACGCAGTATTTT. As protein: CASSLAPGLAGDTDTQYF.

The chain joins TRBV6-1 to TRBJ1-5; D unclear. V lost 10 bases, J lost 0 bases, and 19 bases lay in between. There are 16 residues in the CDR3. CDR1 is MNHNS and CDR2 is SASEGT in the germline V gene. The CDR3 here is CATSNGNAYSNQPQHF. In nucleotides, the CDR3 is TGTGCCACTTCAAATGGAAACGCCTATAGCAATCAGCCCCAGCATTTT.

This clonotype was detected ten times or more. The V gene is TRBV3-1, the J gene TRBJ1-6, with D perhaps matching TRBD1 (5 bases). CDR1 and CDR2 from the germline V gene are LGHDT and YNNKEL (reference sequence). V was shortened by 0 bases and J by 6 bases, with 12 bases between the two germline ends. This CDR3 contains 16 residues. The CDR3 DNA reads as TGTGCCAGCAGCCAAGAAAGGGGTTTCGGTAATTCACCCCTCCACTTT. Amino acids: CASSQERGFGNSPLHF.

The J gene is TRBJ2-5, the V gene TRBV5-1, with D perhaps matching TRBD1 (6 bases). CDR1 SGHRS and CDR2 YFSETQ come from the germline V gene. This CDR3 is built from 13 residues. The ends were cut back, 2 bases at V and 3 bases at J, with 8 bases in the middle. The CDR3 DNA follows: TGCGCCAGCAGCTTTTCAGGGGAAGAGACCCAGTACTTC. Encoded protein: CASSFSGEETQYF.

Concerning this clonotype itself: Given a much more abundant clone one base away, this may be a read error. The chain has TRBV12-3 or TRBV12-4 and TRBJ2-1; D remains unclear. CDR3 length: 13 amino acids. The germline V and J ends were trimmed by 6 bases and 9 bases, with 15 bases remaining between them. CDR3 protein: CASSIRSASEQFF. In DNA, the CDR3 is TGTGCCAGCAGCATAAGGTCAGCAAGTGAGCAGTTCTTC.